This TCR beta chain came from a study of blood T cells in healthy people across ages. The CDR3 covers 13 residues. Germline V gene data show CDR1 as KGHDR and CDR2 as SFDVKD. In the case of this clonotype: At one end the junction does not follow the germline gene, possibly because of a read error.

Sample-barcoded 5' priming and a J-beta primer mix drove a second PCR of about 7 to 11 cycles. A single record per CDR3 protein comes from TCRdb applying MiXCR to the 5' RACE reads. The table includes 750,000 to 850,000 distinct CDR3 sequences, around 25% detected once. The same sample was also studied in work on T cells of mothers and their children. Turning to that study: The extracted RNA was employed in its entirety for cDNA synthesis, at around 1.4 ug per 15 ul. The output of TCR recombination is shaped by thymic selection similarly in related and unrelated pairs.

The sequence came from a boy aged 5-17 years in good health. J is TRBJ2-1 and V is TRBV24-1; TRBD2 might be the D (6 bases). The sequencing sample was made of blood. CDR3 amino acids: CANSDLEGNEQFF. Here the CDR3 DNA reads TGTGCCAACAGTGATTTGGAGGGGAATGAGCAGTTCTTC.